This TCR beta chain derives from a study of spatial heterogeneity in lung cancer. TCRdb re-analysed the 5' RACE reads in MiXCR, keeping a single row per CDR3 protein. Of 25,000 to 30,000 distinct CDR3 sequences in the sample, around 7% were seen once. V gave up 1 base and J gave up 10 bases; unmatched junction bases: 10. This CDR3 spans 16 amino acids. The germline CDR1 and CDR2 sequences are MGHRA and YSYEKL. The time point was: sample taken at primary tumor resection. The authors sequenced whole RNA from tumor, nontumor lung or frozen PBMC without sorting. The sample holds many counts of this clonotype. What it binds is unknown. Study observations and caveats: It was found that expanded intratumoral alpha and beta TCR counts tracked tumor mutation counts. Tumor T cell coverage was estimated at 5.5% to 8% for alpha and roughly 13% for beta chains.

This receptor was obtained from a male donor with early-stage non-small cell lung cancer. The V gene is TRBV4-1, the J gene TRBJ2-1; 10 bases align to TRBD2. The source material was lung tumor tissue, sampled at surgery. The DNA for the CDR3 is TGCGCCAGCAGCCAAGGGTTAGCGGGGGGTTTTCCGGAGCAGTTCTTC. Translated, it gives CASSQGLAGGFPEQFF.